Each of the 27 T cell receptor beta chains below was sequenced from the same sample in a study of cytomegalovirus exposure and HLA in healthy donors (dated by TCRdb to about 2017). The library was generated by the immunoSEQ multiplex PCR assay. The multiplex PCR relied on a mix of 60 forward primers for TCR Vbeta segments and 13 reverse primers for TCR Jbeta segments. TCRdb retrieved this table from immuneACCESS and kept in-frame rearrangements only. Not all clones are present; in checked studies, unresolved V genes account for under half, and no reason is known for the remainder. Here the sample has over 150,000 clones; approximately 67% occur a single time. Less than 5% of the sample rests with the top ten. Sequenced sample: PBMCs. Receptors originate from a woman in her late teens or twenties in good health and CMV-seropositive.

This chain uses TRBV11-2 with TRBJ2-7; tentative D call: TRBD1 (6 bases). The CDR3 totals 14 residues. V was clipped by 3 bases and J by 7 bases, with 16 bases between them. Germline loops: CDR1 SGHAT, CDR2 FQNNGV. CDR3 sequence: CASSFFTGKLEQYF. DNA of the CDR3: TGTGCCAGCAGCTTCTTCACAGGGAAGTTGGAGCAGTACTTC. The full variable domain, completed using reference TRBV11-2 and TRBJ2-7, is EAGVAQSPRYKIIEKRQSVAFWCNPISGHATLYWYQQILGQGPKLLIQFQNNGVVDDSQLPKDRFSAERLKGVDSTLKIQPAKLEDSAVYLCASSFFTGKLEQYFGPGTRLTVT.

The chain links TRBV19 to TRBJ2-3; 8 bases fit TRBD2. The CDR3 has 14 amino acids. V was pared by 1 base and J by 13 bases, with 10 bases of the junction left unmatched. Germline V gene sequence: CDR1 LNHDA, CDR2 SQIVND (reference sequence). CDR3 coding DNA: TGTGCCAGTAGTATAGGCGGGAGGCGGTCGAGGAAGTATTTT. It encodes CASSIGGRRSRKYF.

This chain links TRBV5-1 with TRBJ1-1; the D is unclear. There are 12 residues in the CDR3. With 0 bases removed from V and 7 bases from J, the gap between germline ends came to 7 bases. Germline CDR1 is SGHRS and CDR2 is YFSETQ. The CDR3, as DNA: TGCGCCAGCAGCTTGGGTGGCTTTGAAGCTTTCTTT. Protein sequence: CASSLGGFEAFF. The full variable domain, in which reference TRBV5-1 and TRBJ1-1 provide the parts outside the CDR3, is KAGVTQTPRYLIKTRGQQVTLSCSPISGHRSVSWYQQTPGQGLQFLFEYFSETQRNKGNFPGRFSGRQFSNSRSEMNVSTLELGDSALYLCASSLGGFEAFFGQGTRLTVV.

The chain carries TRBV18 and TRBJ2-3; D remains unclear. Germline loops: CDR1 KGHSH, CDR2 LQKENI. The CDR3 covers 13 residues. The V end was cut by 4 bases, the J end by 0 bases, with 5 bases between. CDR3 nucleotides: TGTGCCAGCTCACAAGCTAGCACAGATACGCAGTATTTT. As protein: CASSQASTDTQYF.

In its sample, this clone was seen a few times. The chain has TRBV4-3 and TRBJ1-3; D gene uncertain. Germline V gene sequence: CDR1 LGHNA, CDR2 YSLEER. Trimming took off 0 bases at V and 8 bases at J, with 8 bases between the two ends. This CDR3 spans 13 amino acids. CDR3 region: CASSQDLGDTIYF. The CDR3 DNA reads TGCGCCAGCAGCCAAGATTTGGGAGACACCATATATTTT.

V usage is TRBV6-1 and J usage is TRBJ1-3; 7 positions match TRBD1. J lost 7 bases, V lost 3 bases, and 12 bases had no gene match. The germline V gene encodes CDR1 MNHNS and CDR2 SASEGT. This CDR3 is built from 16 residues. In DNA, the CDR3 is TGTGCCAGCAGTGAGGGGACAGAGTTTCGGAGGAACACCATATATTTT. Translating gives CASSEGTEFRRNTIYF.

This chain connects TRBV7-8 to TRBJ1-4; D remains ambiguous. Germline V CDR1 and CDR2: SGHVS, FQNEAQ. The CDR3 contains 16 residues. V was clipped by 5 bases and J by 7 bases, with 20 bases between them. CDR3 residues: CASSPTIGLRSEKLFF. CDR3 coding DNA: TGTGCCAGCAGCCCCACCATCGGGTTGAGGAGTGAAAAACTGTTTTTT.

The gene calls are TRBV6-5 and TRBJ2-7, with TRBD2 identical over 14 bases. Losses at the gene ends were 0 bases for V and 2 bases for J; bases not matched to a gene: 0. CDR1 is MNHEY, CDR2 SVGAGI, per germline. The CDR3 loop spans 16 amino acids. CDR3 protein: CASSYSTSGGAYEQYF. The CDR3 DNA sequence: TGTGCCAGCAGTTACTCGACTAGCGGGGGGGCCTACGAGCAGTACTTC.

The V call is TRBV2, the J call TRBJ2-1, with 9 bases identical to TRBD2. This CDR3 is built from 14 residues. CDR1 and CDR2 (germline): SNHLY, FYNNEI. The junction had 11 bases not matched to a gene; V was cut back by 8 bases and J by 9 bases. The CDR3 DNA follows: TGTGCCAGCGCGGGAGGGCCTCGGCGGGGTGAGCAGTTCTTC. Translated, it gives CASAGGPRRGEQFF. Full variable domain (remainder filled in from reference TRBV2 and TRBJ2-1): EPEVTQTPSHQVTQMGQEVILRCVPISNHLYFYWYRQILGQKVEFLVSFYNNEISEKSEIFDDQFSVERPDGSNFTLKIRSTKLEDSAMYFCASAGGPRRGEQFFGPGTRLTVL.

The CDR3: CASAGLAGEGQFF. CDR3 bases: TGCGCCAGCGCCGGACTAGCGGGAGAGGGGCAGTTCTTC. The chain recombines TRBV5-1 with TRBJ2-1; 13 nucleotides align to TRBD2. Germline V gives CDR1 SGHRS, CDR2 YFSETQ. This CDR3 has 13 amino acids. V gave up 7 bases and J gave up 12 bases; unmatched junction bases: 7.

The chain employs TRBV28 and TRBJ2-5; TRBD2 matches 10 bases. CDR1 is MDHEN, CDR2 SYDVKM, per germline. This CDR3 spans 16 amino acids. Trimming took 3 bases from V and 1 from J; bases not matched to a gene: 5. This CDR3 is CASSFELAGAQETQYF. In DNA, the CDR3 is TGTGCCAGCAGTTTCGAGCTAGCGGGAGCCCAAGAGACCCAGTACTTC.

The chain links TRBV5-8 to TRBJ1-4, with 7 nucleotides matching TRBD1. The trim removed 4 bases at V and 0 bases at J, leaving 12 bases unmatched. In germline, CDR1 is SGHTS, CDR2 YDEGEE. The CDR3 has 18 residues. The CDR3 DNA follows: TGTGCCAGCAGCACTGGGACAGCCTTATTTGCAACTAATGAAAAACTGTTTTTT. It codes for CASSTGTALFATNEKLFF.

This chain joins TRBV19 and TRBJ1-5, with D possibly TRBD1 on 6 matching bases. With 7 bases removed from V and 0 bases from J, the gap between germline ends came to 13 bases. The CDR3 consists of 15 residues. CDR1 is LNHDA, CDR2 SQIVND, per germline (reference sequence). Here the CDR3 reads CASKKTGYSNQPQHF. As DNA, the CDR3 is TGTGCCAGTAAGAAGACAGGTTATAGCAATCAGCCCCAGCATTTT.

This clone was recorded a few times. The rearrangement joins TRBV10-2 to TRBJ1-2, with 7 bases lining up with TRBD1. Germline V CDR1 and CDR2: WSHSY, SAAADI. This CDR3 is built from 12 residues. V shed 4 bases, J shed 13 bases, and the junction held 9 bases outside the gene matches. CDR3 loop: CASSVSRGPFTF. For the CDR3, the DNA is TGCGCCAGCAGTGTCTCGAGGGGGCCTTTCACCTTC.

This clone was counted only a few times. The rearrangement uses TRBV19 and TRBJ1-1; 10 bases line up with TRBD1. Germline CDR1 and CDR2: LNHDA and SQIVND (reference sequence). J gave up 4 bases and V 3 bases, and 2 bases lay outside the gene matches. The CDR3 length is 14 residues. The chain's CDR3 is CASSIWDRGTEAFF. CDR3 coding DNA: TGTGCCAGTAGTATTTGGGACAGGGGCACTGAAGCTTTCTTT. The whole variable domain, filled in from reference TRBV19 and TRBJ1-1, reads DGGITQSPKYLFRKEGQNVTLSCEQNLNHDAMYWYRQDPGQGLRLIYYSQIVNDFQKGDIAEGYSVSREKKESFPLTVTSAQKNPTAFYLCASSIWDRGTEAFFGQGTRLTVV.

This clone was seen a handful of times. The V call is TRBV7-6, the J call TRBJ1-6; the D gene is possibly TRBD1 (6 bases). Germline CDR1 and CDR2: SGHVS and FNYEAQ. Trimming shortened V by 3 bases and J by 9 bases, and 15 bases separated the two germline ends. CDR3 length: 15 residues. This CDR3 reads CASSLGPGVGSPLHF. In DNA, the CDR3 is TGTGCCAGCAGCTTGGGCCCAGGGGTCGGTTCACCCCTCCACTTT.

This chain joins TRBV7-8 and TRBJ1-1; tentative D call: TRBD1 (6 bases). The CDR3 consists of 14 residues. Trimming cost V 2 bases and J 5 bases, with 12 bases left between them. Looked up from germline, CDR1 is SGHVS and CDR2 is FQNEAQ. CDR3 in amino acids: CASSLTTGSTEAFF. The DNA of the CDR3 is TGTGCCAGCAGCTTAACCACAGGGTCAACTGAAGCTTTCTTT.

This chain joins TRBV5-1 and TRBJ1-2; unclear D gene. CDR1 SGHRS and CDR2 YFSETQ come from the germline V gene. The CDR3 length is 14 residues. V was trimmed by 3 bases and J by 8 bases, leaving 17 bases between them. CDR3 sequence: CASSSIRSGRGYTF. As DNA, the CDR3 is TGCGCCAGCAGCTCAATCAGGAGCGGTCGGGGCTACACCTTC.

This clone has more than one count but fewer than ten. The V gene is TRBV27, the J gene TRBJ2-7; maybe TRBD1 (6 bases). V was cut by 4 bases and J by 2 bases, with 12 bases left in between. Germline V CDR1 and CDR2: MNHEY, SMNVEV (reference sequence). The CDR3 covers 14 residues. Here the CDR3 reads CASSSGDATYEQYF. The CDR3, as DNA: TGTGCCAGCAGTTCAGGGGACGCCACCTACGAGCAGTACTTC.

The chain has TRBV10-3 and TRBJ2-5; TRBD1 aligns across 9 bases. Germline V gene lookup returns CDR1 ENHRY and CDR2 SYGVKD. Trimming cost V 2 bases and J 5 bases; bases outside gene matches: 3. This CDR3 has 14 residues. CDR3 in DNA: TGTGCCATCAGTGAGACAGGGGGCGCGGAGACCCAGTACTTC. Amino acids: CAISETGGAETQYF.

This clone was recorded a few times. CDR3 sequence: CASSPGTGYEQYF. The CDR3 DNA reads as TGTGCCAGCAGCCCCGGGACAGGTTACGAGCAGTACTTC. The gene calls are TRBV7-9 and TRBJ2-7; 8 bases align to TRBD1. The CDR3 spans 13 residues. The trim removed 5 bases at V and 4 bases at J, leaving 4 bases unmatched. Germline V gives CDR1 SEHNR, CDR2 FQNEAQ (reference sequence).

In its sample, this clone was seen once. The genes are TRBV30 and TRBJ2-7; 8 nucleotides agree with TRBD1. J was trimmed by 2 bases and V by 5 bases; bases with no gene match: 11. The germline gives CDR1 GTSNPN, CDR2 SVGIG (reference sequence). The CDR3 spans 15 residues. Written as DNA, the CDR3 is TGTGCCTGGCTAAAACAGGGGGGCCTACCCTACGAGCAGTACTTC. This gives the protein CAWLKQGGLPYEQYF.

V and J are TRBV27 and TRBJ2-1; D is ambiguous. CDR1 MNHEY and CDR2 SMNVEV come from the germline V gene (reference sequence). This CDR3 comprises 13 residues. V shed 2 bases and J shed 7 bases, with 9 bases lying between them. Written as DNA, the CDR3 is TGTGCCAGCAGTTTAGGCCTTATTAATGAGCAGTTCTTC. It translates to CASSLGLINEQFF.

This clone was counted between two and nine times. V is TRBV18 and J is TRBJ2-2; D ambiguous. This CDR3 comprises 13 residues. Deletions cut 6 bases from V and 6 bases from J, with 11 bases between. CDR1 is KGHSH, CDR2 LQKENI, per germline. As DNA, the CDR3 is TGTGCCAGCTCCTCTGTAGATCCCGGGGAGCTGTTTTTT. This encodes CASSSVDPGELFF.

The gene calls are TRBV7-9 and TRBJ2-7; no reliable D call. This CDR3 has 16 residues. Germline V gives CDR1 SEHNR, CDR2 FQNEAQ (reference sequence). V lost 5 bases, J lost 0 bases, and 17 bases lay in between. CDR3 bases: TGTGCCAGCAGCCCTACTGTGGAAAGGAGCTCCTACGAGCAGTACTTC. Protein sequence: CASSPTVERSSYEQYF.

V gene TRBV7-2 combines with J gene TRBJ1-1; TRBD1 might be the D (5 bases). V was cut by 4 bases and J by 1 base, with 7 bases left in between. This CDR3 region has 13 residues. Germline V lookup: CDR1 SGHTA, CDR2 FQGNSA. CDR3 residues: CASSSQENTEAFF. CDR3 nucleotide sequence: TGTGCCAGCAGCTCACAGGAGAACACTGAAGCTTTCTTT.

This clone occurred a few times. The V call is TRBV7-9, the J call TRBJ2-3; 9 bases line up with TRBD1. This CDR3 is 14 amino acids long. The J segment lost 2 bases and the V segment lost 5 bases, leaving 2 bases of the junction unmatched. CDR1 and CDR2 from the germline V gene are SEHNR and FQNEAQ (reference sequence). CDR3 sequence (DNA): TGTGCCAGCAGCAGGGACAGGGCCACAGATACGCAGTATTTT. This sequence encodes CASSRDRATDTQYF.